The 19 T cell receptor beta chains given below trace back to one sample, sequenced in a study of blood T cell repertoires in COVID-19. Sequenced by immunoSEQ multiplex PCR; TCRdb stores in-frame clones only, minus some. In the table there are under 200,000 clones, 70% to 90% of which are singletons. Sequencing used PBMCs or T cells enriched from blood (not recorded which). The receptors stem from a young woman who had recovered from COVID-19.

V usage is TRBV5-5 and J usage is TRBJ2-1, with 10 bases matching TRBD1. The trim removed 7 bases at V and 4 bases at J, leaving 8 bases unmatched. Germline V lookup: CDR1 SGHKS, CDR2 YYEKEE (reference sequence). CDR3 size: 15 residues. The CDR3 bases are TGTGCCAGCGTAGCCGGGACAGGGGATTACAATGAGCAGTTCTTC. Its translation is CASVAGTGDYNEQFF. The complete variable domain, with remaining parts taken from reference TRBV5-5 and TRBJ2-1, reads DAGVTQSPTHLIKTRGQQVTLRCSPISGHKSVSWYQQVLGQGPQFIFQYYEKEERGRGNFPDRFSARQFPNYSSELNVNALLLGDSALYLCASVAGTGDYNEQFFGPGTRLTVL.

This clone was picked up a small number of times. This chain joins TRBV5-1 and TRBJ2-2; D unclear. The germline gives CDR1 SGHRS, CDR2 YFSETQ. There are 14 residues in the CDR3. Trimming left V 4 bases short and J 4 bases short, with 11 bases between. The CDR3 is CASSRVPLTGELFF. Written as DNA, the CDR3 is TGCGCCAGCAGCCGGGTCCCACTCACCGGGGAGCTGTTTTTT.

The rearrangement links TRBV4-1 to TRBJ1-1, with D unresolved. With 4 bases removed from V and 1 base from J, the gap between germline ends came to 13 bases. The germline V gene has CDR1 MGHRA and CDR2 YSYEKL. The CDR3 has 15 residues. CDR3 amino acids: CASSPYGVSNTEAFF. In DNA form, the CDR3 reads TGCGCCAGCAGCCCCTACGGAGTTTCGAACACTGAAGCTTTCTTT.

This chain links TRBV12-5 with TRBJ2-1; 7 nucleotides agree with TRBD1. Germline CDR1 is LGHNT and CDR2 is FRNRAP. There are 14 residues in the CDR3. V trimming: 6 bases; J trimming: 6 bases; junction bases outside the gene matches: 8. This CDR3 reads CASGGDSRFNEQFF. In DNA form, the CDR3 reads TGTGCTAGTGGGGGGGACAGCCGATTCAATGAGCAGTTCTTC.

Only one count was recorded for this clone. The chain has TRBV19 and TRBJ1-2, with a possible D match to TRBD1 (5 bases). CDR1 and CDR2 from the germline V gene are LNHDA and SQIVND (reference sequence). The germline V and J ends were trimmed by 5 bases and 2 bases, with 15 bases remaining between them. CDR3 length equals 15 residues. CDR3 coding DNA: TGTGCCAGTAGTCCCTCCGGGGGTCAGAACTATGGCTACACCTTC. The encoded protein is CASSPSGGQNYGYTF. The whole variable domain, filled in from reference TRBV19 and TRBJ1-2, reads DGGITQSPKYLFRKEGQNVTLSCEQNLNHDAMYWYRQDPGQGLRLIYYSQIVNDFQKGDIAEGYSVSREKKESFPLTVTSAQKNPTAFYLCASSPSGGQNYGYTFGSGTRLTVV.

The chain uses TRBV19 and TRBJ2-5, with TRBD1 matching over 7 bases. This CDR3 has 18 amino acids. V trimming: 1 base; J trimming: 0 bases; junction bases outside the gene matches: 11. Germline CDR1 reads LNHDA; CDR2 reads SQIVND (reference sequence). CDR3 loop: CASSIAQGQGPYQETQYF. CDR3 bases: TGTGCCAGTAGTATAGCACAGGGGCAGGGCCCGTACCAAGAGACCCAGTACTTC. Supplemented by reference TRBV19 and TRBJ2-5, the full variable domain reads DGGITQSPKYLFRKEGQNVTLSCEQNLNHDAMYWYRQDPGQGLRLIYYSQIVNDFQKGDIAEGYSVSREKKESFPLTVTSAQKNPTAFYLCASSIAQGQGPYQETQYFGPGTRLLVL.

The rearrangement joins TRBV5-8 to TRBJ1-1; no definite D call. Germline V gene lookup returns CDR1 SGHTS and CDR2 YDEGEE. CDR3 size: 13 residues. V lost 1 base and J lost 1, with 5 bases in between. Written as DNA, the CDR3 is TGTGCCAGCAGCTTGAACAGGAACACTGAAGCTTTCTTT. This gives the protein CASSLNRNTEAFF. The entire variable domain, with the rest obtained from reference TRBV5-8 and TRBJ1-1, is as follows: EAGVTQSPTHLIKTRGQQATLRCSPISGHTSVYWYQQALGLGLQFLLWYDEGEERNRGNFPPRFSGRQFPNYSSELNVNALELEDSALYLCASSLNRNTEAFFGQGTRLTVV.

This chain links TRBV19 with TRBJ2-7; 7 positions agree with TRBD1. Trimming at V came to 3 bases and at J to 2 bases, leaving 7 bases not matched to a gene. This CDR3 contains 15 residues. Germline V lookup: CDR1 LNHDA, CDR2 SQIVND (reference sequence). The DNA of the CDR3 is TGTGCCAGTAGTATCGCCGGGACAGTAACCTACGAGCAGTACTTC. Translation gives CASSIAGTVTYEQYF.

This chain links TRBV24-1 with TRBJ1-1; D not certain. The CDR3 covers 15 residues. The V and J ends lost 8 bases and 6 bases respectively, with 21 bases between them. The germline V gene encodes CDR1 KGHDR and CDR2 SFDVKD. This CDR3 is CATKCKRRLVAEAFF. The CDR3 bases are TGTGCCACCAAGTGTAAGAGGCGGCTGGTCGCTGAAGCTTTCTTT.

J is TRBJ1-2 and V is TRBV29-1; D remains ambiguous. The V end was cut by 8 bases, the J end by 6 bases, with 16 bases between. Germline V gives CDR1 SQVTM, CDR2 ANQGSEA. The CDR3 sequence is 12 residues long. The CDR3 region has the DNA TGCAGCATGACGTCAGGAACGGATGGCTACACCTTC. Translation gives CSMTSGTDGYTF.

This chain connects TRBV5-4 to TRBJ2-7, with 10 bases lining up with TRBD2. Germline V gives CDR1 SGHNT, CDR2 YYREEE (reference sequence). The CDR3 length is 17 residues. The trim removed 3 bases at V and 4 bases at J, leaving 13 bases unmatched. The CDR3 region has the DNA TGTGCCAGCAGCTCCCGCTCTGCTAGCGGGAGCAGGTACGAGCAGTACTTC. The encoded protein is CASSSRSASGSRYEQYF.

The chain recombines TRBV29-1 with TRBJ2-7, with 9 bases matching TRBD2. The CDR3 length is 16 residues. CDR1 and CDR2 (germline): SQVTM, ANQGSEA. The junction had 15 bases not matched to a gene; V was cut back by 7 bases and J by 2 bases. CDR3 in DNA: TGCAGCGCCGCTTCAGTAGCGGGAGAAAGGACCTACGAGCAGTACTTC. Encoded protein: CSAASVAGERTYEQYF.

This clone was seen once. The DNA of the CDR3 is TGTGCCAGCAGCGCAGCGGGAGAAATCTACGAGCAGTACTTC. Its translation: CASSAAGEIYEQYF. V is TRBV9 and J is TRBJ2-7; 8 bases fit TRBD2. The germline CDR1 and CDR2 sequences are SGDLS and YYNGEE. The length of the CDR3 is 14 residues. The junction had 5 bases not matched to a gene; V was cut back by 3 bases and J by 3 bases.

This clone appeared once. The V gene is TRBV3-1 (or the pseudogene TRBV3-2), the J gene TRBJ2-3, with D possibly being TRBD2 (6 bases). There are 14 residues in the CDR3. Trimming took 4 bases from V and 6 from J, leaving 14 bases between them. CDR1 and CDR2 from the germline V gene are LGHDT and YNNKEL (reference sequence). The CDR3 coding sequence is TGTGCCAGCAGCCCGATCGGAGGGTTCGATACGCAGTATTTT. Translated, it gives CASSPIGGFDTQYF.

This chain links TRBV15 with TRBJ2-1; D perhaps matches TRBD1 (6 bases). The length of the CDR3 is 15 residues. V lost 3 bases to trimming and J lost 4 bases, with 13 bases between them. CDR1 is LNHNV, CDR2 YYDKDF, per germline (reference sequence). CDR3 residues: CATSSWTATYNEQFF. The CDR3 DNA is TGTGCCACCAGCAGCTGGACAGCCACATACAATGAGCAGTTCTTC.

The chain uses TRBV28 and TRBJ2-7; D is uncertain. This CDR3 has 11 amino acids. Trimming stripped 6 bases from V and 2 bases from J, with 5 bases between. Germline V gene sequence: CDR1 MDHEN, CDR2 SYDVKM. The CDR3 sequence is CASSRTYEQYF. The CDR3 DNA follows: TGTGCCAGCAGCCGTACCTACGAGCAGTACTTC.

The CDR3 sequence is CASSIQTRAGVYADDQPQHF. CDR3 DNA: TGTGCCAGTAGTATTCAGACGCGGGCTGGGGTGTATGCCGATGATCAGCCCCAGCATTTT. This rearrangement joins TRBV19 to TRBJ1-5; no reliable D call. CDR3 size: 20 residues. The V gene lost 3 bases and the J gene lost 5 bases, with 29 bases spanning the gap. Looked up from germline, CDR1 is LNHDA and CDR2 is SQIVND (reference sequence). Drawing the rest from reference TRBV19 and TRBJ1-5, the complete variable domain is DGGITQSPKYLFRKEGQNVTLSCEQNLNHDAMYWYRQDPGQGLRLIYYSQIVNDFQKGDIAEGYSVSREKKESFPLTVTSAQKNPTAFYLCASSIQTRAGVYADDQPQHFGDGTRLSIL.

CDR3 DNA sequence: TGTGCCAGCAGCTTGGGTAGCGGGAGTCTCTACGAGCAGTACTTC. Protein sequence: CASSLGSGSLYEQYF. The V gene is TRBV5-6, the J gene TRBJ2-7; 9 nucleotides line up with TRBD2. Germline V lookup: CDR1 SGHDT, CDR2 YYEEEE. V gave up 0 bases and J gave up 3 bases; unmatched junction bases: 4. The CDR3 has 15 amino acids.

This clone was seen once. This chain uses TRBV18 with TRBJ2-1, with TRBD2 as a possible D gene (5 bases). With 3 bases removed from V and 5 bases from J, the gap between germline ends came to 23 bases. Germline V gives CDR1 KGHSH, CDR2 LQKENI. CDR3 length: 18 amino acids. In nucleotides, the CDR3 is TGTGCCAGCTCACCCCGGGGTGACTTCCTAGAGGCTAACAATGAGCAGTTCTTC. Translated, it gives CASSPRGDFLEANNEQFF.